This record concerns one T cell receptor beta chain sequence. This clonotype was counted many times. This receptor's antigen is unknown. No quality values exist for individual bases; no much larger clone is one base distant. The data derive from a study of neurological immune-mediated disorders (dated by TCRdb to the late 2010s). Context from the whole study: Peripheral blood TCR-beta repertoires from HTLV-I-associated myelopathy (HAM/TSP) patients, multiple sclerosis patients and healthy controls were compared by UMI-based sequencing. The roughly 100 TCR-beta libraries covered PBMC samples along with longitudinal samples, technical triplicates, and paired sorted CD4+ and CD8+ T-cell subsets. The cohort included 60 to 75 subjects: about 15 with HAM/TSP, about 34 with multiple sclerosis, and 20 or so healthy controls.

Overall results and qualifications from the work: Expanded clones from different subjects shared no identical CDR3 amino acid sequences, which suggests that TCR-beta repertoires were private in all groups. TCR clonal expansion was highest in HAM/TSP patients and lowest in MS patients, with MS patients falling below even healthy controls.

cDNA was synthesized by template-switch 5'RACE using a primer with a 10-nucleotide random unique molecular identifier that tagged each TCR transcript. Every sequencing run yielded over 200 million TCR-beta sequences covering 15-18 subjects. Total RNA was extracted with the RNeasy kit. Using the KAPA Real-time Library Amplification kit, TCR-beta VDJ regions were amplified with primers for the TCR constant region and the 5'RACE anchor. Sample indexes and Illumina adaptors were added in a first PCR, after which library yield was increased in a second PCR. After Ampure bead purification, the roughly 650 bp TCR product was size-selected on a 2% E-gel SizeSelection system. Before pooling, libraries had their quality checked on a Bioanalyzer, their concentration measured with Qubit, and their quantity determined with the Kapa Library Quantification kit. An Illumina HiSeq 2500 sequenced the libraries paired-end 2 x 150 bp. To increase sequence diversity, about 24-32% phiX was spiked into each library pool. The study's own analysis went as follows. The UMI-based MiGEC pipeline processed quality-filtered reads and removed over 80% of raw TCR sequences during error correction. VDJ genes were aligned to IMGT germline references, and clonotypes were defined by unique CDR3 amino acid sequence plus V-J genes. VDJtools evaluated clonal expansion, Shannon diversity and CDR3 relatedness (CalcPairwiseDistances, ClusterSamples); CLCbio workbench built phylogenetic trees. Using coefficient-of-variation modelling across technical triplicates, the study counted a clone as expanded if it had at least 8 unique UMIs. TCRdb's own reprocessing of the public reads used fastp at Q25 and MiXCR and kept productive beta chains. Entries are consolidated by CDR3 protein sequence, retaining the most common genes and DNA. These V and J calls originate from TCRdb's pipeline instead of the authors' own analysis. The sample table records some 35,000 distinct CDR3 sequences; approximately 10% of these occur just once. Less than 5% of the sample is in the top ten clones.

Sorted-subset TCR libraries were prepared from some 940,000 sorted CD4+ or CD8+ T cells. Peripheral blood underwent Ficoll-Hypaque density gradient centrifugation to isolate PBMCs, which were then cryopreserved in liquid nitrogen. Paired sorted CD4+ and CD8+ subsets came from healthy controls, HAM/TSP patients and MS patients. CDR1 and CDR2 are drawn from the germline V gene (reference sequence): DFQATT, SNEGSKA. Germline trimming: 6 bases from V, 1 base from J; junction bases outside gene matches: 5. The CDR3 covers 14 residues, taking in both the cysteine and the phenylalanine. Of the read, only the CDR3 DNA is kept; its 42 bases are in frame from base 1.

The origin of this receptor is a woman aged 25 to 39 with HTLV-1-associated myelopathy (HAM/TSP). The sample was CD4+ T cells from blood. The rearrangement joined TRBV20-1 to TRBJ2-1; TRBD2 aligns with 8 central bases. The DNA is as follows: TGCAGTGCGCCGGGGGGGAGGTCCTACAATGAGCAGTTCTTC. Its coded protein is CSAPGGRSYNEQFF.